Reported below is one TCR beta chain. Its antigen is unidentified. The use of a sample-barcoded 5' primer and a J-beta primer mix characterized a second PCR of roughly 6 to 11 cycles. MiXCR was run by TCRdb on the 5' RACE reads, yielding one entry per CDR3 protein. The data show 650,000 to 700,000 distinct CDR3 sequences, approximately 31% seen once. The data were obtained in a study of blood T cells in healthy people across ages. Broader study findings: Unsorted PBMC material precluded a definitive naive versus antigen-experienced comparison.

The V gene lost 2 bases and the J gene lost 1 base, with 17 bases spanning the gap. The CDR3 length is 17 residues. Germline V CDR1 and CDR2: ENHRY, SYGVKD. This chain uses TRBV10-3 with TRBJ1-1; no clear D. The specimen sequenced was blood. This clonotype originated in a woman over 75 in good health. The CDR3 here is CAISEHGDGEENTEAFF. In DNA, the CDR3 is TGTGCCATCAGTGAGCACGGAGACGGGGAGGAGAACACTGAAGCTTTCTTT.